The text below deals with one TCR beta chain. The sample is drawn from a study of OX40 agonist ivuxolimab in advanced cancers. Libraries were prepared by immunoSEQ multiplex PCR; TCRdb keeps only in-frame clonotypes and omits some of them. The table records approximately 60,000 clones, 85% to 90% of them present only once. CDR1 and CDR2 (germline): SGHRS, YFSETQ. CDR3 length equals 13 residues. J was trimmed by 8 bases and V by 3 bases; bases with no gene match: 3. This chain links TRBV5-1 with TRBJ1-2, with 11 nucleotides matching TRBD1. The material sequenced was CD4+ or CD8+ T cells sorted from blood, taken in a trial of the OX40 agonist ivuxolimab. The receptor comes from an adult with an advanced solid tumor such as melanoma, head and neck, liver or kidney cancer. The CDR3 here is CASSSDRGRGYTF. CDR3 DNA sequence: TGCGCCAGCAGCTCGGACAGGGGGCGAGGCTACACCTTC.